The 23 T cell receptor beta chains in this list originate from one sample, sequenced in a study of immune evolution from preneoplasia to lung adenocarcinoma (dated by TCRdb to the early 2020s). Library preparation employed the immunoSEQ multiplex PCR assay. In TCRdb, the immuneACCESS table is reduced to in-frame sequences with V and J assigned. These tables do not hold every clone; where another copy was compared, an unresolved V gene accounts for under half, and the others remain unexplained. Here the sample has 5,100 or so clones; about 82% occur a single time. The ten largest clones capture more than 12% of the sample. Sequenced sample: FFPE normal lung tissue adjacent to the tumor. The receptors shown here come from a person aged 45 to 69 with lung adenocarcinoma.

This chain connects TRBV30 to TRBJ1-1; weak D call: TRBD1 (5 bases). CDR1 and CDR2 from the germline V gene are GTSNPN and SVGIG (reference sequence). Trimming removed 4 bases from V and 0 bases from J, with 21 bases in between. CDR3 length equals 17 residues. The CDR3 spells CAWKRGQGETMNTEAFF. The CDR3 region has the DNA TGTGCCTGGAAAAGGGGCCAGGGAGAGACCATGAACACTGAAGCTTTCTTT.

The chain combines TRBV5-1 with TRBJ1-4; perhaps TRBD1 as D (5 bases). CDR1 and CDR2 from the germline V gene are SGHRS and YFSETQ. With 4 bases removed from V and 8 bases from J, the gap between germline ends came to 18 bases. This CDR3 region has 15 residues. CDR3 sequence reads: CASSPDKARREKLFF. For the CDR3, the DNA is TGCGCCAGCAGCCCGGACAAGGCCAGGAGGGAAAAACTGTTTTTT.

CDR3 nucleotides: TGTGCCAGCAGTGCGACCCCCTACGAGCAGTACTTC. Translating it yields CASSATPYEQYF. The rearrangement links TRBV25-1 to TRBJ2-7; D remains ambiguous. From germline, CDR1 is MGHDK and CDR2 SYGVNS. V was clipped by 4 bases and J by 2 bases, with 6 bases between them. The CDR3 loop spans 12 amino acids.

The chain couples TRBV6-4 to TRBJ1-1; 8 nucleotides align to TRBD1. V trimming: 6 bases; J trimming: 6 bases; junction bases outside the gene matches: 6. Germline values: CDR1 MRHNA, CDR2 SNTAGT. The length of the CDR3 is 13 residues. The CDR3 region is CASSFDRGSEAFF. DNA for the CDR3: TGTGCCAGCAGCTTTGACAGGGGCTCTGAAGCTTTCTTT.

This rearrangement joins TRBV10-3 to TRBJ2-4; 7 positions match TRBD2. V shed 8 bases and J 5 bases; nucleotides not matched to a gene: 9. Germline CDR1 and CDR2: ENHRY and SYGVKD. This CDR3 spans 14 amino acids. Here the CDR3 DNA reads TGTGCCATCCGCCCGCGGGGGAATGAAAACATTCAGTACTTC. This codes for CAIRPRGNENIQYF.

The J gene is TRBJ2-1, the V gene TRBV5-6; the match to TRBD2 covers 8 bases. The CDR3 consists of 16 residues. CDR1 is SGHDT and CDR2 is YYEEEE in the germline V gene. V lost 4 bases and J lost 6; bases outside the gene matches: 12. The CDR3 loop reads CASSPLAGGLFNEQFF. For the CDR3, the DNA is TGTGCCAGCAGCCCACTCGCGGGAGGCCTCTTCAATGAGCAGTTCTTC.

V gene TRBV11-2 combines with J gene TRBJ2-1, with unresolved D. V shed 5 bases and J shed 5 bases, with 1 base lying between them. Germline CDR1 and CDR2: SGHAT and FQNNGV. The CDR3 consists of 10 residues. The CDR3 protein is CASSHNEQFF. In nucleotides, the CDR3 is TGTGCCAGCAGCCACAATGAGCAGTTCTTC.

The J gene is TRBJ2-5, the V gene TRBV4-1; TRBD1 aligns across 7 bases. The CDR3 runs to 16 residues. The V segment lost 4 bases and the J segment 1 base; nucleotides outside the gene matches: 9. Germline CDR1 and CDR2: MGHRA and YSYEKL. The CDR3 sequence: CASSPSGAGGQETQYF. DNA of the CDR3: TGCGCCAGCAGCCCCAGTGGGGCAGGGGGCCAAGAGACCCAGTACTTC.

The rearrangement uses TRBV28 and TRBJ2-1; tentative D call: TRBD1 (6 bases). The CDR3 is made up of 17 amino acids. Germline CDR1 is MDHEN and CDR2 is SYDVKM. Trimming pared 1 base from V and 9 bases from J, leaving 22 bases between. CDR3 in DNA: TGTGCCAGCAGTTTATTAGGTGTCCTGGAACAGGGCGGTGAGCAGTTCTTC. Translating gives CASSLLGVLEQGGEQFF.

This chain uses TRBV27 with TRBJ2-7; tentative D call: TRBD1 (6 bases). V lost 2 bases and J 3 bases, leaving 14 bases between the germline ends. This CDR3 is built from 15 residues. Germline V lookup: CDR1 MNHEY, CDR2 SMNVEV (reference sequence). The CDR3 DNA sequence: TGTGCCAGCAGTTTACGGGCGGTCAGGGGCTACGAGCAGTACTTC. As protein: CASSLRAVRGYEQYF.

The chain employs TRBV28 and TRBJ2-7; tentative D call: TRBD2 (6 bases). This CDR3 spans 15 amino acids. Trimming took 5 bases from V and 5 from J, leaving 19 bases between them. Germline-derived CDR1 and CDR2 are MDHEN and SYDVKM. The CDR3 DNA reads as TGTGCCAGCAGTCTCCGGGACGGGAGAAGGGACGAGCAGTACTTC. This encodes CASSLRDGRRDEQYF. Filled out from reference TRBV28 and TRBJ2-7, the complete variable domain reads DVKVTQSSRYLVKRTGEKVFLECVQDMDHENMFWYRQDPGLGLRLIYFSYDVKMKEKGDIPEGYSVSREKKERFSLILESASTNQTSMYLCASSLRDGRRDEQYFGPGTRLTVT.

This chain uses TRBV6-5 with TRBJ1-5; 8 positions match TRBD1. The CDR3 length is 14 residues. Germline V gene data show CDR1 as MNHEY and CDR2 as SVGAGI. Trimming at V came to 6 bases and at J to 10 bases, leaving 11 bases not matched to a gene. The CDR3 spells CASRETGTGLPQHF. CDR3 DNA sequence: TGTGCCAGCAGAGAAACCGGGACAGGCCTACCCCAGCATTTT.

The DNA for the CDR3 is TGTGCCAGCAGCTTAGTTTCGGATAGCCGCTCCTACGAGCAGTACTTC. As protein: CASSLVSDSRSYEQYF. The rearrangement links TRBV7-8 to TRBJ2-7, with D hard to call. Germline V gene sequence: CDR1 SGHVS, CDR2 FQNEAQ. Trimming took off 1 base at V and 0 bases at J, with 13 bases between the two ends. This CDR3 is 16 amino acids long.

This chain links TRBV27 with TRBJ1-5, with D possibly TRBD1 on 5 matching bases. Trimming removed 3 bases from V and 5 bases from J, with 8 bases in between. The V gene's germline CDR1 is MNHEY and CDR2 SMNVEV (reference sequence). The CDR3 contains 13 residues. The CDR3 region is CASSLRGDQPQHF. The CDR3 region has the DNA TGTGCCAGCAGTTTGCGAGGGGATCAGCCCCAGCATTTT.

This chain connects TRBV28 to TRBJ2-7; TRBD1 or TRBD2 may be the D gene (6 bases each). The germline V gene has CDR1 MDHEN and CDR2 SYDVKM. The CDR3 covers 12 residues. The germline V and J ends were trimmed by 8 bases and 4 bases, with 12 bases remaining between them. The CDR3 here is CASLGGRYEQYF. CDR3 nucleotide sequence: TGTGCCAGCCTGGGGGGCAGGTACGAGCAGTACTTC. The whole variable domain, filled in from reference TRBV28 and TRBJ2-7, reads DVKVTQSSRYLVKRTGEKVFLECVQDMDHENMFWYRQDPGLGLRLIYFSYDVKMKEKGDIPEGYSVSREKKERFSLILESASTNQTSMYLCASLGGRYEQYFGPGTRLTVT.

V is TRBV6-1 and J is TRBJ2-1; 10 bases are shared with TRBD1. Unmatched junction bases numbered 5, after V lost 0 bases and J lost 6 bases. CDR3 length: 16 amino acids. The germline gives CDR1 MNHNS, CDR2 SASEGT. The CDR3 DNA sequence: TGTGCCAGCAGTGAAGCGTTGGGGACAGGGGTCAATGAGCAGTTCTTC. This translates into CASSEALGTGVNEQFF.

The rearrangement joins TRBV5-1 to TRBJ1-2, with unresolved D. The V and J ends lost 2 bases and 3 bases respectively, with 8 bases between them. CDR3 length equals 13 residues. Germline CDR1 reads SGHRS; CDR2 reads YFSETQ. Here the CDR3 reads CASSFGRDYGYTF. The CDR3 nucleotides are TGCGCCAGCAGCTTTGGTAGGGACTATGGCTACACCTTC.

This clone was observed a few times. The chain recombines TRBV2 with TRBJ2-1; maybe TRBD1 (9 bases). The V end lost 6 bases, the J end lost 4 bases, and 19 bases lay between the germline ends. This CDR3 region has 16 residues. The V gene's germline CDR1 is SNHLY and CDR2 FYNNEI. The chain's CDR3 is CASSGTGGGGYNEQFF. DNA of the CDR3: TGTGCCAGCAGCGGAACAGGGGGCGGGGGGTACAATGAGCAGTTCTTC.

This clone has only one observation. The rearrangement joins TRBV11-2 to TRBJ2-1, with no clear D. V gave up 5 bases and J gave up 7 bases, with 18 bases separating them. The CDR3 loop spans 15 amino acids. Germline lookup yields CDR1 SGHAT and CDR2 FQNNGV. The DNA for the CDR3 is TGTGCCAGCAGCCCACTGGTCGCGAGTACGAATGAGCAGTTCTTC. Translation: CASSPLVASTNEQFF.

This clone occurred once. The genes are TRBV9 and TRBJ2-7; unclear D gene. Trimming cost V 0 bases and J 0 bases, with 10 bases left between them. Per germline, CDR1 SGDLS and CDR2 YYNGEE. The CDR3 length is 15 residues. The CDR3: CASSVGLADSYEQYF. As DNA, the CDR3 is TGTGCCAGCAGCGTAGGACTCGCGGACTCCTACGAGCAGTACTTC.

Remarks on this clone: Compared with germline, one end of the junction differs, possibly owing to a read error. V is TRBV27 and J is TRBJ2-7; 7 nucleotides align to TRBD2. The CDR3 contains 13 residues. Germline V gene lookup returns CDR1 MNHEY and CDR2 SMNVEV (reference sequence). The CDR3 protein is CASSYPNAGEQYF. For the CDR3, the DNA is TGTGCCAGCAGTTACCCAAACGCGGGGGAGCAGTATTTC.

This clone is deemed large. The chain carries TRBV7-2 and TRBJ1-5, with D maybe TRBD1 (6 bases). Germline V gene data show CDR1 as SGHTA and CDR2 as FQGNSA. Trimming removed 1 base at V and 6 bases at J, with 10 bases between. CDR3 size: 14 residues. For the CDR3, the DNA is TGTGCCAGCAGCTTAGTGAGGGGGAGTCAGCCCCAGCATTTT. It is translated as CASSLVRGSQPQHF.

This clone was seen only a few times. The chain couples TRBV19 to TRBJ2-7, with D maybe TRBD2 (6 bases). Germline V gene sequence: CDR1 LNHDA, CDR2 SQIVND (reference sequence). This CDR3 spans 15 amino acids. The V and J ends lost 3 bases and 3 bases respectively, with 15 bases between them. The CDR3 is CASSIGGSGGYEQYF. The CDR3 DNA reads TGTGCCAGTAGTATTGGGGGTAGCGGCGGCTACGAGCAGTACTTC.